Following are 9 T cell receptor beta chains from one sample sequenced in a study of cytomegalovirus exposure and HLA in healthy donors. Both 60 Vbeta primers and 13 Jbeta primers went into the PCR. Clones were read by immunoSEQ multiplex PCR, and TCRdb kept only the in-frame ones, dropping some. The repertoire holds some 120,000 clones, with 77% as singletons. Sequences were obtained from PBMCs. The receptor source for this set is a man aged 18 to 29 in good health and CMV-seropositive.

This clone was seen only a few times. V and J are TRBV13 and TRBJ1-3; 12 bases are shared with TRBD1. The CDR3 is made up of 16 amino acids. CDR1 is PRHDT, CDR2 FYEKMQ, per germline (reference sequence). V lost 4 bases, J lost 4 bases, and 5 bases stayed unmatched. CDR3 sequence reads: CASSSGTGGAGNTIYF. The CDR3 DNA is TGTGCCAGCAGCTCAGGGACAGGGGGCGCCGGAAACACCATATATTTT.

V and J are TRBV7-9 and TRBJ2-1, with TRBD2 identical over 12 bases. The CDR3 loop spans 17 amino acids. The germline CDR1 and CDR2 sequences are SEHNR and FQNEAQ (reference sequence). Trimming removed 5 bases from V and 6 bases from J; junction bases left unmatched: 11. CDR3 DNA: TGTGCCAGCAGCCCCCCAGGGCTAGCGGGAGGGCCCAATGAGCAGTTCTTC. Its translation: CASSPPGLAGGPNEQFF.

J is TRBJ1-5 and V is TRBV18, with D unclear. V was trimmed by 3 bases and J by 2 bases, leaving 8 bases between them. The CDR3 length is 14 residues. Germline loops: CDR1 KGHSH, CDR2 LQKENI. The CDR3 sequence is CASSPAGGNQPQHF. The CDR3 bases are TGTGCCAGCTCACCTGCGGGTGGCAATCAGCCCCAGCATTTT. Variable domain in full (rest from reference TRBV18 and TRBJ1-5): NAGVMQNPRHLVRRRGQEARLRCSPMKGHSHVYWYRQLPEEGLKFMVYLQKENIIDESGMPKERFSAEFPKEGPSILRIQQVVRGDSAAYFCASSPAGGNQPQHFGDGTRLSIL.

The CDR3, as DNA: TGTGCCTGGAGTGGGGACAGGGGGCCCTACGAGCAGTACTTC. Its protein is CAWSGDRGPYEQYF. V and J are TRBV30 and TRBJ2-7; 12 bases agree with TRBD1. This CDR3 has 14 residues. The germline gives CDR1 GTSNPN, CDR2 SVGIG (reference sequence). J was trimmed by 2 bases and V by 1 base; bases with no gene match: 0.

This chain joins TRBV30 and TRBJ1-2; no definite D call. The length of the CDR3 is 11 residues. V lost 0 bases to trimming and J lost 8 bases, with 7 bases between them. CDR1 and CDR2 (germline): GTSNPN, SVGIG (reference sequence). CDR3 coding DNA: TGTGCCTGGAGTGTGGGAGAAGGCTACACCTTC. It encodes CAWSVGEGYTF.

The chain is built from TRBV4-1 and TRBJ2-5, with 11 bases aligning to TRBD1. The CDR3 is 18 amino acids. The V and J ends lost 3 bases and 1 base, in that order; junction bases with no gene match: 10. Germline values: CDR1 MGHRA, CDR2 YSYEKL. In DNA form, the CDR3 reads TGCGCCAGCAGCCATCCGAGGACAGGGGGCGACTTCCAAGAGACCCAGTACTTC. Translated: CASSHPRTGGDFQETQYF.

The gene calls are TRBV28 and TRBJ1-1; perhaps TRBD1 as D (6 bases). The CDR3 spans 15 residues. Per germline, CDR1 MDHEN and CDR2 SYDVKM. V was cut by 3 bases and J by 1 base, with 12 bases left in between. CDR3 loop: CASSFSVRGNTEAFF. The DNA of the CDR3 is TGTGCCAGCAGTTTCTCGGTCAGGGGGAACACTGAAGCTTTCTTT.

The chain joins TRBV7-3 to TRBJ2-3, with 12 positions matching TRBD2. The CDR3 has 17 residues. J was trimmed by 4 bases and V by 2 bases; bases with no gene match: 7. The germline CDR1 and CDR2 sequences are SGHTA and FQGTGA. The CDR3 nucleotides are TGTGCCAGCAGCTTATACCGGACTAGCGGGAAAGCAGATACGCAGTATTTT. Its translation is CASSLYRTSGKADTQYF. Combining the CDR3 with reference TRBV7-3 and TRBJ2-3 gives the whole variable domain GAGVSQTPSNKVTEKGKYVELRCDPISGHTALYWYRQSLGQGPEFLIYFQGTGAADDSGLPNDRFFAVRPEGSVSTLKIQRTERGDSAVYLCASSLYRTSGKADTQYFGPGTRLTVL.

In this sample, this clone turned up a few times. The V and J genes are TRBV9 and TRBJ2-6; D not certain. V lost 6 bases and J 0 bases, leaving 10 bases between the germline ends. The CDR3 contains 15 residues. Germline CDR1 is SGDLS and CDR2 is YYNGEE. CDR3 DNA sequence: TGTGCCAGCACTGAGGCGGCCTCTGGGGCCAACGTCCTGACTTTC. Its protein is CASTEAASGANVLTF.